This T cell receptor (beta chain) came from a study of tumor and adjacent non-tumor tissue in lung cancer. This sample's RNA came from whole unsorted tissue. This non-tumor lung sample came from over 3 cm beyond the tumor edge. To note about this clonotype: No antigen is known for it.

Three rounds of nested PCR, following a modified ARM-PCR protocol, produced the TCRbeta library. MiXCR was run by TCRdb on the multiplex PCR reads, yielding one entry per CDR3 protein. The sample yields 80,000 to 100,000 distinct CDR3 sequences, more than 80% seen once. Per the germline V gene, CDR1 is SQVTM and CDR2 is ANQGSEA. The CDR3 is 13 residues long. V gave up 7 bases and J gave up 5 bases; unmatched junction bases: 9. Whole-study findings and limits: Shorter survival was associated with higher TCR diversity in tumors. TCR diversity was significantly greater in tumor than normal lung tissue. Tumor repertoires had a smaller top 100 clone share than normal lung.

The sequenced material came from distant non-tumor lung tissue. The clonotype originates from a man aged 60 to 75 with small cell lung cancer. The chain recombines TRBV29-1 with TRBJ2-5, with 8 bases fitting TRBD1. DNA of the CDR3: TGCAGCGCCTCTCGAACAGGGGGGGAGACCCAGTACTTC. This gives the protein CSASRTGGETQYF. Looking up the rest from reference TRBV29-1 and TRBJ2-5 gives the full variable domain: SAVISQKPSRDICQRGTSLTIQCQVDSQVTMMFWYRQQPGQSLTLIATANQGSEATYESGFVIDKFPISRPNLTFSTLTVSNMSPEDSSIYLCSASRTGGETQYFGPGTRLLVL.